Sequencing of this T cell receptor beta chain was carried out in a study of T cells in Graves' hyperthyroidism and ophthalmopathy. About the study: At the time of initial diagnosis and before any treatment, peripheral blood was collected.

This clonotype has at least ten counts. Its antigen remains unknown. The germline V and J ends were trimmed by 0 bases and 4 bases, with 9 bases remaining between them. Germline CDR1 and CDR2: SGHKS and YYEKEE (reference sequence). The CDR3 has 14 residues. Lactation, pregnancy, other autoimmune disease or uncontrolled infection led to exclusion of patients. From RNA transcripts, TCR beta CDR3 regions were amplified. The TCR CDR3 was amplified in a first-round RT-PCR using the HTBI primer set. TCRdb re-called the multiplex PCR reads with MiXCR, one entry per CDR3 protein. The table records approximately 640,000 distinct CDR3 sequences, around 15% of them present only once. General study results and limits: Most thyroid clonotypes expanded above 0.001 were also detected in blood.

The specimen sequenced was blood. This chain uses TRBV5-5 with TRBJ2-3, with D unresolved. The receptor comes from a young woman with Graves' hyperthyroidism. The CDR3 coding sequence is TGTGCCAGCAGCTTGGTCCAAGAGGCAGATACGCAGTATTTT. Protein: CASSLVQEADTQYF.